This T cell receptor beta chain comes out of a study of vaccination and CD4 T cells after COVID-19. Overall study: Investigators stimulated cells with overlapping spike peptides drawn from SARS-CoV-2, HCoV-NL63, HCoV-OC43 and HCoV-229E.

Cultured CD4+ T cell DNA was sequenced using the Oncomine TCR Beta short-read assay. TCRdb used MiXCR to reprocess the PCR reads, holding one entry per CDR3 protein. This table holds about 20,000 distinct CDR3 sequences, 35% to 50% found once. Treatment indicated: approximately 9-day PBMC culture with coronavirus spike peptide pools or control peptides (ViraFEST assay). Peptide pools at approximately 9.9 ug/ml and IL-2 at 10 IU/ml were added to cultures of a few million PBMCs per well. Notes on the study in general: Spike mono-reactivity marked 304 of 307 vaccine-specific clones in convalescent patients.

This CDR3 contains 17 residues. Remarks on this clonotype: The antigen is not known.

This clonotype was obtained from a human donor who had recovered from COVID-19. The chain recombines TRBV21-1 with TRBJ1-2; the table names TRBD1, a call not compared with the DNA. TRBV21-1 is recorded as a pseudogene. Source material: CD4+ T cells from blood, cultured in vitro. CDR3 coding DNA: TGTGCCAGCAGCAAATACCCCTGGGGGGATCGGGTATATGGCTACACCTTC. It translates to CASSKYPWGDRVYGYTF.